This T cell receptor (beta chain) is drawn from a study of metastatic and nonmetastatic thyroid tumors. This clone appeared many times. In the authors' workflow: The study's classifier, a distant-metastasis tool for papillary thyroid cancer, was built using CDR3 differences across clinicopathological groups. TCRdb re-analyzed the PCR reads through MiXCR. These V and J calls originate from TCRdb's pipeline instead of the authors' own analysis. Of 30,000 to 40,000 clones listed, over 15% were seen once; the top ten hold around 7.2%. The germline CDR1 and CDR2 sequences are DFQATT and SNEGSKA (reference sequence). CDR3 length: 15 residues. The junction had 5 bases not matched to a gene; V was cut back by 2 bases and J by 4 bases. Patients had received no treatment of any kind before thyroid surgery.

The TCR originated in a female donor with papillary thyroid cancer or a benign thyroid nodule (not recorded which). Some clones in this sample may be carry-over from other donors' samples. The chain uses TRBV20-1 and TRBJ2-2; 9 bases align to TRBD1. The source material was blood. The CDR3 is CSARRGTGPTGELFF. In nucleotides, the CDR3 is TGCAGTGCTAGAAGGGGGACAGGGCCCACCGGGGAGCTGTTTTTT.